The 17 T cell receptor beta chains listed next were all sequenced from one sample in a study of cytomegalovirus exposure and HLA in healthy donors. The PCR contained 60 Vbeta and 13 Jbeta primers. Sequencing used immunoSEQ multiplex PCR; TCRdb keeps in-frame clones, though not all of them. Of approximately 170,000 clones in the sample, about three quarters are singletons; the top ten hold about 4.7%. The sequencing input was PBMCs. These receptors were obtained from a young man in good health and CMV-seropositive.

The sample holds many counts of this clone. The chain joins TRBV7-2 to TRBJ2-2; D gene uncertain. Germline CDR1 SGHTA, CDR2 FQGNSA. The CDR3 contains 15 residues. V was clipped by 2 bases and J by 0 bases, with 7 bases between them. As DNA, the CDR3 is TGTGCCAGCAGCTTAATAGCTCCGAACACCGGGGAGCTGTTTTTT. Its protein product is CASSLIAPNTGELFF.

This clone showed up just once. This chain joins TRBV7-2 and TRBJ1-4, with 7 bases identical to TRBD1. The CDR3 extends over 14 amino acids. CDR1 and CDR2 from the germline V gene are SGHTA and FQGNSA. The J segment lost 6 bases and the V segment lost 1 base, leaving 2 bases of the junction unmatched. The CDR3 region is CASSLGRGDEKLFF. The CDR3, as DNA: TGTGCCAGCAGCTTAGGCAGGGGGGATGAAAAACTGTTTTTT.

This sequence joins TRBV28 and TRBJ2-2, with a weak D call TRBD2 (7 bases). The V end lost 2 bases, the J end lost 0 bases, and 13 bases lay between the germline ends. The CDR3 consists of 17 residues. Germline lookup yields CDR1 MDHEN and CDR2 SYDVKM. The CDR3 DNA reads as TGTGCCAGCAGTTTAGGGGGGCGGGGGACGAACACCGGGGAGCTGTTTTTT. Translating gives CASSLGGRGTNTGELFF.

The V call is TRBV19, the J call TRBJ1-1; the D gene is possibly TRBD1 (6 bases). The length of the CDR3 is 15 residues. CDR1 is LNHDA, CDR2 SQIVND, per germline (reference sequence). The V end lost 2 bases, the J end lost 1 base, and 11 bases lay between the germline ends. CDR3 sequence reads: CASSIKQGPNTEAFF. For the CDR3, the DNA is TGTGCCAGTAGTATAAAGCAGGGGCCGAACACTGAAGCTTTCTTT.

Regarding this clone: Different DNA sequences within this sample yield the same CDR3. This sequence joins TRBV5-4 and TRBJ2-5; 7 nucleotides line up with TRBD2. This CDR3 is built from 13 residues. The junction had 2 bases not matched to a gene; V was cut back by 3 bases and J by 3 bases. Germline V gene lookup returns CDR1 SGHNT and CDR2 YYREEE (reference sequence). CDR3 nucleotide sequence: TGTGCCAGCAGCTGGGGAGGGGAAGAGACCCAGTACTTC. Translating gives CASSWGGEETQYF.

The chain recombines TRBV6-1 with TRBJ1-2; 7 positions match TRBD1. The V gene end was trimmed by 6 bases and the J gene end by 3 bases; junction bases not matched to a gene: 10. Germline-derived CDR1 and CDR2 are MNHNS and SASEGT. This CDR3 has 15 residues. CDR3 sequence reads: CASSAFQGGDYGYTF. CDR3 coding DNA: TGTGCCAGCAGCGCCTTTCAGGGGGGTGACTATGGCTACACCTTC.

This sequence joins TRBV4-1 and TRBJ2-5; a possible D gene is TRBD2 (5 bases). Germline V gene lookup returns CDR1 MGHRA and CDR2 YSYEKL. V lost 0 bases and J 4 bases, leaving 12 bases between the germline ends. This CDR3 has 15 amino acids. DNA for the CDR3: TGCGCCAGCAGCCAAGATGCGGGTTTCACAGAGACCCAGTACTTC. It translates to CASSQDAGFTETQYF.

The chain has TRBV19 and TRBJ1-2; 7 nucleotides match TRBD1. Germline values: CDR1 LNHDA, CDR2 SQIVND (reference sequence). The CDR3 is 14 residues long. Trimming took 7 bases from V and 7 from J; bases not matched to a gene: 12. The CDR3 spells CASTRDSMYGGYTF. The CDR3 region has the DNA TGTGCCAGTACCCGGGACAGTATGTATGGTGGCTACACCTTC.

The V gene is TRBV28, the J gene TRBJ1-1; perhaps TRBD1 as D (5 bases). Trimming removed 8 bases at V and 5 bases at J, with 21 bases between. Germline V gives CDR1 MDHEN, CDR2 SYDVKM. This CDR3 is 15 amino acids long. Here the CDR3 DNA reads TGTGCCAGCTGCCTCGCCGGGGACGGAGGGACTGAAGCTTTCTTT. Translated, it gives CASCLAGDGGTEAFF.

The chain has TRBV6-1 and TRBJ1-2, with unresolved D. There are 17 residues in the CDR3. V dropped 1 base and J dropped 7 bases, with 22 bases sitting between them. Germline values: CDR1 MNHNS, CDR2 SASEGT. This CDR3 reads CASSEDGSFPPSFGYTF. As DNA, the CDR3 is TGTGCCAGCAGTGAAGACGGGAGCTTTCCCCCATCATTTGGCTACACCTTC.

The chain couples TRBV27 to TRBJ1-4; unclear D gene. The germline V gene encodes CDR1 MNHEY and CDR2 SMNVEV (reference sequence). This CDR3 comprises 14 residues. V was cut by 3 bases and J by 2 bases, with 7 bases left in between. CDR3 sequence (DNA): TGTGCCAGCAGTTTTGGAGGGACTAATGAAAAACTGTTTTTT. Its translation is CASSFGGTNEKLFF.

The chain couples TRBV7-6 to TRBJ2-4; D call uncertain. CDR1 and CDR2 from the germline V gene are SGHVS and FNYEAQ. V lost 3 bases and J 2 bases, leaving 5 bases between the germline ends. This CDR3 has 13 amino acids. As DNA, the CDR3 is TGTGCCAGCAGCTTGGGCCCCAAAAACATTCAGTACTTC. It encodes CASSLGPKNIQYF.

V usage is TRBV9 and J usage is TRBJ2-2; 9 nucleotides match TRBD2. Germline V lookup: CDR1 SGDLS, CDR2 YYNGEE. This CDR3 is built from 16 residues. V lost 1 base to trimming and J lost 4 bases; unmatched junction nucleotides: 5. CDR3: CASSVSSGGLTGELFF. CDR3 nucleotide sequence: TGTGCCAGCAGCGTAAGCAGCGGGGGGCTCACCGGGGAGCTGTTTTTT.

The chain is built from TRBV5-4 and TRBJ2-2; D not resolved. This CDR3 contains 15 residues. The V gene lost 4 bases and the J gene lost 4 bases, with 14 bases spanning the gap. CDR1 SGHNT and CDR2 YYREEE come from the germline V gene (reference sequence). The CDR3 region is CASSPSGRPTGELFF. Written as DNA, the CDR3 is TGTGCCAGCAGCCCCTCGGGTCGGCCCACCGGGGAGCTGTTTTTT.

The chain links TRBV5-5 to TRBJ2-7, with TRBD2 identical over 7 bases. This CDR3 region has 13 residues. Germline V gives CDR1 SGHKS, CDR2 YYEKEE (reference sequence). V lost 0 bases and J lost 3; bases outside the gene matches: 0. The CDR3 DNA sequence: TGTGCCAGCAGCTTGGGGGGGGGCTACGAGCAGTACGTC. Protein: CASSLGGGYEQYV.

The rearrangement uses TRBV29-1 and TRBJ2-1; tentative D call: TRBD1 (6 bases). The CDR3 runs 15 residues. Germline V gene data show CDR1 as SQVTM and CDR2 as ANQGSEA. V dropped 1 base and J dropped 0 bases, with 10 bases sitting between them. The CDR3 DNA reads as TGCAGCGTTGAAGTACAGGGTAGCTCCTACAATGAGCAGTTCTTC. It specifies CSVEVQGSSYNEQFF.

This rearrangement joins TRBV19 to TRBJ1-5; no clear D. Trimming stripped 3 bases from V and 2 bases from J, with 20 bases between. Germline V gives CDR1 LNHDA, CDR2 SQIVND (reference sequence). This CDR3 contains 18 residues. As DNA, the CDR3 is TGTGCCAGTAGTATGGGGTCGGAGGGAGGTTTGGGCAATCAGCCCCAGCATTTT. The encoded protein is CASSMGSEGGLGNQPQHF.